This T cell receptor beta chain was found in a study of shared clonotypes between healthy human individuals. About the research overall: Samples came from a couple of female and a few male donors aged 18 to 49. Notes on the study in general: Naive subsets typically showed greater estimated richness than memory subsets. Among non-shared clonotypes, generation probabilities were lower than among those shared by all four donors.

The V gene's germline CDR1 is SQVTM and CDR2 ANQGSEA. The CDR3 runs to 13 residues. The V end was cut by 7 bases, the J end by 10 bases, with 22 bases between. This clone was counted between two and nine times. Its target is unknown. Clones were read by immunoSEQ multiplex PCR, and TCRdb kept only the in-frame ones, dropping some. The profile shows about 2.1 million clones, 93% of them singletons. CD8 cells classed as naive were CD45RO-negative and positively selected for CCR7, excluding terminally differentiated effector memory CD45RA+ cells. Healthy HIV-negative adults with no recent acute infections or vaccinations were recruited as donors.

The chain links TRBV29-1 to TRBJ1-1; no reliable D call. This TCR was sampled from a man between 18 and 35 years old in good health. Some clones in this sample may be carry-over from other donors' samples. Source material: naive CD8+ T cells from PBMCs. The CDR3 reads CSAKEGSLRGAFF. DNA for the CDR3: TGCAGCGCTAAAGAGGGCAGCCTTCGGGGAGCTTTCTTT.